This T cell receptor beta chain was captured in a study of CD4 T cell repertoires in COVID-19. Assay used: immunoSEQ multiplex PCR; TCRdb lists only in-frame clones, some missing. The data hold 20,000 to 25,000 clones, with 80% to 90% observed a single time. Trimming took 7 bases from V and 5 from J, leaving 12 bases between them. Germline CDR1 reads SGHAT; CDR2 reads FQDESV (reference sequence). This CDR3 spans 13 amino acids. General study points: SARS-CoV and/or HKU1 spike cultures shared between about 6.5 and 25% of SARS-CoV-2 clonotypes.

Sequencing was done directly on freshly isolated, uncultured memory T cells. About this clone itself: Its antigen is currently unknown.

The chain carries TRBV11-1 and TRBJ2-1; D is perhaps TRBD2 (6 bases). The sequencing here drew on central memory CD4+ T cells from blood, taken before the COVID-19 pandemic. The receptor's source is a human donor who had COVID-19. The CDR3 sequence is CASTRDWDNEQFF. CDR3 coding DNA: TGTGCCAGCACCCGGGACTGGGACAATGAGCAGTTCTTC.